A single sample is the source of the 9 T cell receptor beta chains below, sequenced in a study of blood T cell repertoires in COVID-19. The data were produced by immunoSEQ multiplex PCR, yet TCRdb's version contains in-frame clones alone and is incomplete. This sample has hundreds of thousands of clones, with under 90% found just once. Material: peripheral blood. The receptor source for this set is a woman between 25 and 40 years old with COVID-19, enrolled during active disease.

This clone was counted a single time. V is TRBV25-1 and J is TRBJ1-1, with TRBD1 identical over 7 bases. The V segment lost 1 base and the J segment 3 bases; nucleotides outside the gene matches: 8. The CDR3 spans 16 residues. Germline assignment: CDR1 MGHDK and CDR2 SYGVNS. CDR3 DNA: TGTGCCAGCAGTGAATCCCCTGGCAGGGGGGACACTGAAGCTTTCTTT. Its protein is CASSESPGRGDTEAFF.

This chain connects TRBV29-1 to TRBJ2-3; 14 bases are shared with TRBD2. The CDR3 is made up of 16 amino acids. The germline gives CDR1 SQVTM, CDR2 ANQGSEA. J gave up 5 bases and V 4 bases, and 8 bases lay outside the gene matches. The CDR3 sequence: CSVGLAGGPIGDTQYF. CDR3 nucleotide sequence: TGCAGCGTTGGACTAGCGGGGGGGCCAATAGGAGATACGCAGTATTTT.

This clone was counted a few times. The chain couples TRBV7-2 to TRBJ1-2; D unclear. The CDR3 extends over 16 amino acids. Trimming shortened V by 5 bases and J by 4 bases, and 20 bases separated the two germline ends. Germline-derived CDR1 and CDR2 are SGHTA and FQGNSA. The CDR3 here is CASSPNGVTYTYGYTF. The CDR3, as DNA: TGTGCCAGCAGCCCAAACGGGGTCACCTACACCTATGGCTACACCTTC.

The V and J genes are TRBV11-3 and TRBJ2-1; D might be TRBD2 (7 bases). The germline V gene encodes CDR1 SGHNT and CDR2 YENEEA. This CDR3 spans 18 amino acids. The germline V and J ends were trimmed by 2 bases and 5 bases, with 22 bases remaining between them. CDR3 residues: CASSLRGMGEGLDNEQFF. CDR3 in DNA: TGTGCCAGCAGCTTAAGGGGGATGGGGGAGGGGTTAGACAATGAGCAGTTCTTC.

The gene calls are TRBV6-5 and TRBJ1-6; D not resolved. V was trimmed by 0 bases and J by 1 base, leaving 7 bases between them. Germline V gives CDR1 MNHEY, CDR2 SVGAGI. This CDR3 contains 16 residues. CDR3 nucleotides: TGTGCCAGCAGTTACTCCCGTAGATCCTATAATTCACCCCTCCACTTT. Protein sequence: CASSYSRRSYNSPLHF.

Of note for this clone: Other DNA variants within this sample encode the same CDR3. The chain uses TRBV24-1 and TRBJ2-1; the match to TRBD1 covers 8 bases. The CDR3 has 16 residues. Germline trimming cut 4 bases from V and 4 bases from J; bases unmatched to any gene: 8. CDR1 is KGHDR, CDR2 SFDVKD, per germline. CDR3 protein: CATSDSGTGGYNEQFF. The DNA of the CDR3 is TGTGCCACCAGTGACTCCGGGACAGGAGGTTACAATGAGCAGTTCTTC.

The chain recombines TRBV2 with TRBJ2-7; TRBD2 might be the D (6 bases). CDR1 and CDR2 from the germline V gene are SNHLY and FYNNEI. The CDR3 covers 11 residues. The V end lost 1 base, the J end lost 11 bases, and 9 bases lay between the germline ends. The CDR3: CASSEEGRKYF. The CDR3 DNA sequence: TGTGCCAGCAGTGAAGAGGGGAGGAAGTACTTC.

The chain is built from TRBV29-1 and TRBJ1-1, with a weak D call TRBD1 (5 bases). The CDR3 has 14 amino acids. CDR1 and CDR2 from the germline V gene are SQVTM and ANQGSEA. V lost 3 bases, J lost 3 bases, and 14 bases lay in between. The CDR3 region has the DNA TGCAGCGTTGAGGGTGGGGGGAGGCACACTGAAGCTTTCTTT. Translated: CSVEGGGRHTEAFF.

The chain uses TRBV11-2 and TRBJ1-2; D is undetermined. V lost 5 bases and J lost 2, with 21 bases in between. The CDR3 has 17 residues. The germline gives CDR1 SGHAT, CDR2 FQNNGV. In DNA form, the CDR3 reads TGTGCCAGCAGCCATTGGTTGGGAGGACGGAAGAACTATGGCTACACCTTC. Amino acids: CASSHWLGGRKNYGYTF. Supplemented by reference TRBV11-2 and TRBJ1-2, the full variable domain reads EAGVAQSPRYKIIEKRQSVAFWCNPISGHATLYWYQQILGQGPKLLIQFQNNGVVDDSQLPKDRFSAERLKGVDSTLKIQPAKLEDSAVYLCASSHWLGGRKNYGYTFGSGTRLTVV.